These 28 T cell receptor beta chains share one sample of origin, sequenced in a study of cytomegalovirus exposure and HLA in healthy donors. PCR involved 60 Vbeta and 13 Jbeta primers. The method was immunoSEQ multiplex PCR; TCRdb's version includes in-frame clones alone and lacks a portion of them. Of about 170,000 clones in the sample, approximately 76% are singletons; the top ten hold approximately 5.4%. Material for sequencing was PBMCs. All receptors come from a woman aged 18 to 35 in good health and CMV-seropositive.

The chain couples TRBV5-4 to TRBJ1-2, with TRBD1 as a possible D gene (6 bases). CDR1 SGHNT and CDR2 YYREEE come from the germline V gene (reference sequence). This CDR3 is built from 13 residues. The V and J ends lost 3 bases and 6 bases respectively, with 12 bases between them. DNA for the CDR3: TGTGCCAGCAGCTACACAGGGTCGGATGGCTACACCTTC. It codes for CASSYTGSDGYTF.

The chain couples TRBV6-4 to TRBJ2-3, with 10 bases fitting TRBD2. CDR1 is MRHNA and CDR2 is SNTAGT in the germline V gene. J was trimmed by 4 bases and V by 3 bases; bases with no gene match: 7. This CDR3 contains 16 residues. The CDR3 spells CASSEQSGGGADTQYF. As DNA, the CDR3 is TGTGCCAGCAGTGAACAGAGCGGGGGGGGAGCAGATACGCAGTATTTT.

The chain joins TRBV7-9 to TRBJ2-5, with a weak D call TRBD2 (7 bases). Germline V gene data show CDR1 as SEHNR and CDR2 as FQNEAQ (reference sequence). The CDR3 has 14 amino acids. The V and J ends lost 0 bases and 5 bases respectively, with 10 bases between them. The CDR3 bases are TGTGCCAGCAGCTTAGCCGGGGGGCTCGAGACCCAGTACTTC. Translation gives CASSLAGGLETQYF.

This clone was found a few times. This chain links TRBV9 with TRBJ1-4, with TRBD1 matching 9 bases. Trimming at V came to 0 bases and at J to 4 bases, leaving 4 bases not matched to a gene. Germline CDR1 SGDLS, CDR2 YYNGEE. This CDR3 has 16 amino acids. The DNA of the CDR3 is TGTGCCAGCAGCGTAGAGGGACAGGGTCTTAATGAAAAACTGTTTTTT. Protein: CASSVEGQGLNEKLFF. Based on the CDR3 plus reference TRBV9 and TRBJ1-4, the full variable domain is DSGVTQTPKHLITATGQRVTLRCSPRSGDLSVYWYQQSLDQGLQFLIQYYNGEERAKGNILERFSAQQFPDLHSELNLSSLELGDSALYFCASSVEGQGLNEKLFFGSGTQLSVL.

The rearrangement joins TRBV19 to TRBJ2-5; 10 positions agree with TRBD1. The junction had 8 bases not matched to a gene; V was cut back by 5 bases and J by 5 bases. CDR1 and CDR2 from the germline V gene are LNHDA and SQIVND (reference sequence). The CDR3 sequence is 15 residues long. The CDR3 reads CASSAWDRGYETQYF. The CDR3 DNA sequence: TGTGCCAGTAGTGCCTGGGACAGGGGCTACGAGACCCAGTACTTC.

The J gene is TRBJ2-3, the V gene TRBV7-9, with D tentatively TRBD1 (7 bases). Germline V gene sequence: CDR1 SEHNR, CDR2 FQNEAQ (reference sequence). This CDR3 comprises 16 residues. V dropped 5 bases and J dropped 1 base, with 16 bases sitting between them. In DNA form, the CDR3 reads TGTGCCAGCAGCCCGTGGGCGGGGACAGGCACAGATACGCAGTATTTT. It translates to CASSPWAGTGTDTQYF. Using reference TRBV7-9 and TRBJ2-3 for the parts outside the CDR3, the full variable domain is DTGVSQNPRHKITKRGQNVTFRCDPISEHNRLYWYRQTLGQGPEFLTYFQNEAQLEKSRLLSDRFSAERPKGSFSTLEIQRTEQGDSAMYLCASSPWAGTGTDTQYFGPGTRLTVL.

This chain connects TRBV5-6 to TRBJ2-1; 9 positions match TRBD1. The CDR3 length is 14 residues. In germline, CDR1 is SGHDT, CDR2 YYEEEE. Germline trimming cut 5 bases from V and 7 bases from J; bases unmatched to any gene: 7. The DNA of the CDR3 is TGTGCCAGCAGAACCGGGACAGGGAATAATGAGCAGTTCTTC. Its protein is CASRTGTGNNEQFF.

The chain has TRBV19 and TRBJ2-2; 8 bases are a match to TRBD1. CDR1 is LNHDA, CDR2 SQIVND, per germline (reference sequence). This CDR3 has 14 amino acids. With 6 bases clipped from V and 3 bases from J, the junction kept 3 bases outside the gene matches. CDR3 in DNA: TGTGCCAGTAGGGTGACAGGGGACACCGGGGAGCTGTTTTTT. Protein: CASRVTGDTGELFF.

The J gene is TRBJ2-1, the V gene TRBV11-2, with D perhaps matching TRBD2 (7 bases). The CDR3 runs 14 residues. V gave up 5 bases and J gave up 11 bases, with 19 bases separating them. Germline V CDR1 and CDR2: SGHAT, FQNNGV. In nucleotides, the CDR3 is TGTGCCAGCAGCCAAACACTCGGGGGGCCCCAGCAGTTCTTC. This sequence encodes CASSQTLGGPQQFF.

This clone appeared a single time. For the CDR3, the DNA is TGTGCCAGCAGCTTTAGGGGCAGTGCAGATACGCAGTATTTT. The encoded protein is CASSFRGSADTQYF. The V gene is TRBV14, the J gene TRBJ2-3, with D possibly matching TRBD1 (5 bases). V was trimmed by 5 bases and J by 4 bases, leaving 13 bases between them. The CDR3 covers 14 residues. Germline-derived CDR1 and CDR2 are SGHDN and FVKESK.

This clone turned up a few times. In DNA form, the CDR3 reads TGTGCCAGCAGCCCTATAAGCGGGGGGGCTTGCGAGCAGTACTTC. Protein product: CASSPISGGACEQYF. This chain uses TRBV7-8 with TRBJ2-7, with 10 bases that match TRBD2. J was trimmed by 6 bases and V by 5 bases; bases with no gene match: 10. CDR1 is SGHVS and CDR2 is FQNEAQ in the germline V gene. The CDR3 extends over 15 amino acids.

The chain combines TRBV7-9 with TRBJ2-5; the D gene is possibly TRBD2 (7 bases). Trimming took 1 base from V and 5 from J, leaving 11 bases between them. The germline gives CDR1 SEHNR, CDR2 FQNEAQ (reference sequence). The CDR3 length is 14 residues. CDR3 sequence reads: CASSLGGGGETQYF. DNA for the CDR3: TGTGCCAGCAGCTTAGGAGGCGGGGGCGAGACCCAGTACTTC.

The chain joins TRBV6-5 to TRBJ2-7, with D possibly matching TRBD2 (6 bases). Trimming stripped 5 bases from V and 3 bases from J, with 11 bases between. The CDR3 spans 13 residues. Germline V gives CDR1 MNHEY, CDR2 SVGAGI. The CDR3 reads CASSAGSIYEQYF. The DNA of the CDR3 is TGTGCCAGCAGTGCGGGAAGCATCTACGAGCAGTACTTC.

The genes are TRBV15 and TRBJ2-5; D gene uncertain. The end of the DNA is better explained by TRBJ2-7, so the J call may be wrong. This CDR3 region has 12 residues. The germline V gene has CDR1 LNHNV and CDR2 YYDKDF (reference sequence). CDR3 nucleotides: TGTGCCACCAGCAGACCTCTAGGCGAGCAGTACTTC. As protein: CATSRPLGEQYF.

The chain uses TRBV6-6 and TRBJ1-1, with D hard to call. V was trimmed by 9 bases and J by 4 bases, leaving 9 bases between them. The CDR3 extends over 11 amino acids. The germline V gene encodes CDR1 MNHNY and CDR2 SVGAGI (reference sequence). The CDR3 coding sequence is TGTGCCAGTGGTGTGGCCACTGAAGCTTTCTTT. This codes for CASGVATEAFF.

In DNA form, the CDR3 reads TGTGCCAGCAGTTTGTCTATGGCCTACGAGCAGTACTTC. It is translated as CASSLSMAYEQYF. This chain connects TRBV27 to TRBJ2-7; D gene unclear. Trimming shortened V by 3 bases and J by 2 bases, and 8 bases separated the two germline ends. This CDR3 has 13 amino acids. Per the germline V gene, CDR1 is MNHEY and CDR2 is SMNVEV (reference sequence).

The rearrangement joins TRBV7-9 to TRBJ1-1, with D possibly being TRBD1 (6 bases). In germline, CDR1 is SEHNR, CDR2 FQNEAQ (reference sequence). The V gene lost 5 bases and the J gene lost 3 bases, with 13 bases spanning the gap. There are 14 residues in the CDR3. For the CDR3, the DNA is TGTGCCAGCAGCGGGAGGGGGAGGTACACTGAAGCTTTCTTT. Protein product: CASSGRGRYTEAFF.

This chain links TRBV9 with TRBJ2-7, with 9 positions matching TRBD1. Germline V gives CDR1 SGDLS, CDR2 YYNGEE. This CDR3 is built from 14 residues. The junction had 0 bases not matched to a gene; V was cut back by 0 bases and J by 2 bases. As DNA, the CDR3 is TGTGCCAGCAGCGTAGGGACAGGGGCCTACGAGCAGTACTTC. Its translation: CASSVGTGAYEQYF.

The gene calls are TRBV21-1 and TRBJ2-5; the D call of TRBD1 is as the table states it, not checked on the DNA. TRBV21-1 is a listed pseudogene. This CDR3 spans 15 amino acids. The CDR3 here is CASSKASDRQETQYF. CDR3 DNA sequence: TGTGCCAGCAGCAAAGCGTCCGACAGGCAAGAGACCCAGTACTTC.

The V call is TRBV5-1, the J call TRBJ2-1; 12 bases align to TRBD2. CDR1 and CDR2 from the germline V gene are SGHRS and YFSETQ. This CDR3 region has 16 residues. The J segment lost 3 bases and the V segment lost 4 bases, leaving 5 bases of the junction unmatched. The CDR3, as DNA: TGCGCCAGCAGCACAGGACTAGCGGGGCACTACAATGAGCAGTTCTTC. It specifies CASSTGLAGHYNEQFF.

This chain joins TRBV5-4 and TRBJ1-2, with 7 positions matching TRBD1. CDR1 and CDR2 from the germline V gene are SGHNT and YYREEE (reference sequence). J gave up 4 bases and V 4 bases, and 4 bases lay outside the gene matches. CDR3 length: 13 residues. The CDR3 is CASSRDSSYGYTF. CDR3 sequence (DNA): TGTGCCAGCAGCCGGGACAGTAGCTATGGCTACACCTTC.

This clone appeared a few times. The genes are TRBV7-8 and TRBJ2-7; 8 bases align to TRBD1. The J call could be wrong; TRBJ2-4 is a better fit for the DNA end. CDR1 and CDR2 (germline): SGHVS, FQNEAQ. This CDR3 region has 14 residues. CDR3 sequence (DNA): TGTGCCAGCAGCCTCAGCTGGACAGGGAACATTCAGTACTTC. Amino acid sequence: CASSLSWTGNIQYF.

This clone has only one observation. The gene calls are TRBV6-1 and TRBJ2-7; no firm D call. The CDR3 runs to 16 residues. V was shortened by 4 bases and J by 5 bases, with 21 bases between the two germline ends. Germline V lookup: CDR1 MNHNS, CDR2 SASEGT. The CDR3 sequence: CASSARPNQVIDEQYF. In nucleotides, the CDR3 is TGTGCCAGCAGTGCCCGACCGAATCAGGTTATAGACGAGCAGTACTTC.

The chain combines TRBV7-9 with TRBJ2-1, with D possibly matching TRBD2 (5 bases). The germline CDR1 and CDR2 sequences are SEHNR and FQNEAQ (reference sequence). The CDR3 covers 14 residues. V was cut by 2 bases and J by 6 bases, with 11 bases left in between. DNA for the CDR3: TGTGCCAGCAGCTTATTGCAGCGGCTCAATGAGCAGTTCTTC. Translated, it gives CASSLLQRLNEQFF.

The rearrangement links TRBV25-1 to TRBJ1-2; the D gene is possibly TRBD1 (6 bases). This CDR3 region has 15 residues. From germline, CDR1 is MGHDK and CDR2 SYGVNS. The V gene lost 3 bases and the J gene lost 0 bases, with 11 bases spanning the gap. DNA of the CDR3: TGTGCCAGCAGTGATCTACAGGGACCTAACTATGGCTACACCTTC. Amino acids: CASSDLQGPNYGYTF.

J is TRBJ1-6 and V is TRBV18, with D possibly TRBD1 on 6 matching bases. The CDR3 runs 15 residues. Germline V CDR1 and CDR2: KGHSH, LQKENI. V was cut by 2 bases and J by 7 bases, with 12 bases left in between. For the CDR3, the DNA is TGTGCCAGCTCACCAGCCACAGGGAACAATTCACCCCTCCACTTT. Translated, it gives CASSPATGNNSPLHF.

The chain combines TRBV30 with TRBJ2-7; D may be TRBD2 (6 bases). Trimming shortened V by 0 bases and J by 1 base, and 16 bases separated the two germline ends. This CDR3 is 16 amino acids long. Germline V gene data show CDR1 as GTSNPN and CDR2 as SVGIG (reference sequence). Written as DNA, the CDR3 is TGTGCCTGGAGTGTAAACGGGGACTGGAGGTCCTACGAGCAGTACTTC. This gives the protein CAWSVNGDWRSYEQYF.

The chain is built from TRBV4-1 and TRBJ2-1, with D unclear. The CDR3 covers 18 residues. Germline CDR1 and CDR2: MGHRA and YSYEKL. V was shortened by 4 bases and J by 7 bases, with 26 bases between the two germline ends. The CDR3, as DNA: TGCGCCAGCAGCCGCCTCGATTTAATAGCCTCACCAAAGAATGAGCAGTTCTTC. This sequence encodes CASSRLDLIASPKNEQFF.